The next 8 T cell receptor beta chains were all read from a single sample in a study of T cell changes during pregnancy in multiple sclerosis (dated by TCRdb to between 2018 and 2021). To prepare the library, the immunoSEQ multiplex PCR assay was applied. The table comes from immuneACCESS by way of TCRdb, which keeps in-frame sequences with V and J called. Part of the clones is missing from these tables; in studies checked, under half for an unresolved V gene and the rest for unknown reasons. This sample holds 45,000 to 55,000 clones; about 90% were observed only once. Around 1.2% of the sample is in the top ten clones. The specimen comprised CD4+ T cells from peripheral blood mononuclear cells, sampled in the second trimester of pregnancy. The receptors stem from a female donor with multiple sclerosis, enrolled in a pregnancy study.

The chain is built from TRBV19 and TRBJ1-4; 7 positions match TRBD1. CDR1 is LNHDA and CDR2 is SQIVND in the germline V gene (reference sequence). The CDR3 runs to 16 residues. V gave up 4 bases and J gave up 0 bases; unmatched junction bases: 5. CDR3 nucleotides: TGTGCCAGTAGTACGGACAGGCGTTCAACTAATGAAAAACTGTTTTTT. Translation: CASSTDRRSTNEKLFF.

V and J are TRBV2 and TRBJ2-1, with a weak D call TRBD2 (6 bases). Deletions cut 1 base from V and 0 bases from J, with 7 bases between. CDR1 and CDR2 from the germline V gene are SNHLY and FYNNEI. The CDR3 consists of 15 residues. For the CDR3, the DNA is TGTGCCAGCAGTGAAGAGGGAGGCTCCTACAATGAGCAGTTCTTC. This codes for CASSEEGGSYNEQFF.

V usage is TRBV7-2 and J usage is TRBJ2-1; TRBD2 matches at 11 bases. Trimming removed 4 bases from V and 4 bases from J; junction bases left unmatched: 9. The germline V gene encodes CDR1 SGHTA and CDR2 FQGNSA. The length of the CDR3 is 17 residues. CDR3 loop: CASSSSSGTSGYNEQFF. For the CDR3, the DNA is TGTGCCAGCAGCTCTTCGAGCGGGACTAGCGGATACAATGAGCAGTTCTTC.

This clone was recorded once. J is TRBJ2-2 and V is TRBV19, with D possibly being TRBD2 (7 bases). CDR3 length: 16 residues. The V gene's germline CDR1 is LNHDA and CDR2 SQIVND (reference sequence). V shed 8 bases and J shed 6 bases, with 22 bases lying between them. CDR3 protein: CASSDGLRGGSGELFF. As DNA, the CDR3 is TGTGCCAGTTCTGACGGGCTAAGGGGGGGGTCCGGGGAGCTGTTTTTT.

J is TRBJ2-3 and V is TRBV5-1; D might be TRBD2 (5 bases). Per the germline V gene, CDR1 is SGHRS and CDR2 is YFSETQ. The CDR3 has 15 amino acids. V was shortened by 2 bases and J by 1 base, with 11 bases between the two germline ends. The CDR3 DNA follows: TGCGCCAGCAGCTTCGGTAATAGCGGCACAGATACGCAGTATTTT. Translating gives CASSFGNSGTDTQYF.

The chain is built from TRBV5-1 and TRBJ2-5; D possibly corresponds to TRBD2 (6 bases). V lost 2 bases and J 5 bases, leaving 13 bases between the germline ends. Germline CDR1 reads SGHRS; CDR2 reads YFSETQ. The CDR3 totals 14 residues. CDR3 in amino acids: CASSLTSTMETQYF. DNA of the CDR3: TGCGCCAGCAGCTTAACTAGCACTATGGAGACCCAGTACTTC.

This chain links TRBV19 with TRBJ2-3; 7 positions agree with TRBD2. Germline values: CDR1 LNHDA, CDR2 SQIVND (reference sequence). The V and J ends lost 6 bases and 1 base, in that order; junction bases with no gene match: 7. The CDR3 sequence is 15 residues long. CDR3 DNA sequence: TGTGCCAGTAGCCGGGCTAGCGGACGCACAGATACGCAGTATTTT. Translation: CASSRASGRTDTQYF.

The chain is built from TRBV7-3 and TRBJ2-2, with D hard to call. The germline V gene encodes CDR1 SGHTA and CDR2 FQGTGA. The CDR3 has 16 amino acids. Deletions cut 3 bases from V and 4 bases from J, with 15 bases between. DNA of the CDR3: TGTGCCAGCAGCTTCGTGGGTCCCGCGGTCACCGGGGAGCTGTTTTTT. The encoded protein is CASSFVGPAVTGELFF.